Listed below are T cell receptor beta chains from one sample, sequenced in a study of shared clonotypes between healthy human individuals. Profiled with immunoSEQ multiplex PCR; TCRdb holds only in-frame clones, not every one. The sample has some 500,000 clones; about 96% are singletons. Sequenced material: naive CD4+ T cells sorted from blood. The receptor source for this set is a woman younger than 45 in good health. CDR3s include the opening cysteine and the closing phenylalanine or tryptophan. Fields, in order: clone size, J gene, D gene, V gene, CDR3 DNA, CDR3 protein. D genes are given only for firm matches. Clone size, where shown, is once, few, many, or a class for clones that have expanded.

.,TRBJ2-1,.,TRBV4-1,TGCGCCAGCAGCCAAGGGGGAGAAGCGGCCTCCTACAATGAGCAGTTCTTC,CASSQGGEAASYNEQFF
.,TRBJ2-7,TRBD2,TRBV27,TGTGCCAGCAGCACCCGGACTAGCGGGAGGGTTTTTGGATTCGAGCAGTACTTC,CASSTRTSGRVFGFEQYF
.,TRBJ2-1,.,TRBV2,TGTGCCAGCAGTGCCTTAAGCTCCTACAATGAGCAGTTCTTC,CASSALSSYNEQFF
.,TRBJ2-3,TRBD2,TRBV5-3,TGTGCCAGAAGCCTGGGAGGGACTAGCCCTAGCACAGATACGCAGTATTTT,CARSLGGTSPSTDTQYF
.,TRBJ2-3,.,TRBV19,TGTGCCAGTAGTATGCGGCAGGGTTCAGATACGCAGTATTTT,CASSMRQGSDTQYF
.,TRBJ1-3,.,TRBV4-1,TGCGCCAGCAGCCAGACCGGGGCCAGCCCTGGAAACACCATATATTTT,CASSQTGASPGNTIYF
.,TRBJ1-5,.,TRBV27,TGTGCCAGCAGTTTTCTCGATAGCAATCAGCCCCAGCATTTT,CASSFLDSNQPQHF
.,TRBJ1-2,.,TRBV28,TGTGCCAGCAGTTCGACTAACTATGGCTACACCTTC,CASSSTNYGYTF
.,TRBJ2-5,.,TRBV2,TGTGCCAGCAGTGAAGGCAGACAAGAGACCCAGTACTTC,CASSEGRQETQYF
.,TRBJ1-2,TRBD1,TRBV7-9,TGTGCCAGCAGCCTAGAACAGGGGAATGGCTACACCTTC,CASSLEQGNGYTF
.,TRBJ1-3,.,TRBV10-2,TGCGCCAGCAGTGAGTTTCCCAACTCTGGAAACACCATATATTTT,CASSEFPNSGNTIYF
.,TRBJ1-3,TRBD1,TRBV7-6,TGTGCCAGCAGCTTAGCGCACAGGGGCTCTGGAAACACCATATATTTT,CASSLAHRGSGNTIYF
.,TRBJ2-5,.,TRBV11-2,TGTGCCAGCAGCTCGGACTTCCAAGAGACCCAGTACTTC,CASSSDFQETQYF
.,TRBJ2-7,.,TRBV2,TGTGCCAGCAGTGAGTCAGTCCCCTACGAGCAGTACTTC,CASSESVPYEQYF
.,TRBJ2-1,.,TRBV27,TGTGCCAGCACCCCCGGGGGGCTGGATGAGCAGTTCTTC,CASTPGGLDEQFF
.,TRBJ1-2,.,TRBV28,TGTGCCAGCAGTTCCCCGTCCGAGGGAAACTATGGCTACACCTTC,CASSSPSEGNYGYTF
once,TRBJ2-1,TRBD2,TRBV11-2,TGTGCCAGCAGCCGGACTAGCGGGAGAAATGAGCAGTTCTTC,CASSRTSGRNEQFF
.,TRBJ1-2,.,TRBV20-1,TGCAGTGCTTGGGACCTCCCTGGCTACACCTTC,CSAWDLPGYTF
.,TRBJ2-3,.,TRBV5-1,TGCGCCAGCACGGTGGGGACTAGCACAGATACGCAGTATTTT,CASTVGTSTDTQYF
.,TRBJ1-2,.,TRBV7-9,TGTGCCAGCAGCTTAGGAACCGGGGGGTTTGGCTATGGCTACACCTTC,CASSLGTGGFGYGYTF
.,TRBJ1-5,.,TRBV19,TGTGCCAGTAGTATGGTGTACCAGCCCCAGCATTTT,CASSMVYQPQHF
.,TRBJ2-2,TRBD1,TRBV5-1,TGCGCCAGCAGCTTCGGACAGGGGTCGGACACCGGGGAGCTGTTTTTT,CASSFGQGSDTGELFF
.,TRBJ2-3,.,TRBV10-3,TGTGCCATCAGTGAGTCGATCCCAAGGGGGGAAGATACGCAGTATTTT,CAISESIPRGEDTQYF
.,TRBJ2-7,TRBD2,TRBV27,TGTGCCAGCAGTTCGGTAGCGGGATTGAACGAGCAGTACTTC,CASSSVAGLNEQYF
once,TRBJ1-2,.,TRBV19,TGTGCCACCCTACAGGGATTCGGCTATGGCTACACCTTC,CATLQGFGYGYTF
.,TRBJ1-2,TRBD1,TRBV2,TGTGCCAGCAGTGAGGGACAGGGAAATGGCTACACCTTC,CASSEGQGNGYTF
once,TRBJ2-7,.,TRBV5-1,TGCGCCAGCAGCCCCAACTTCAGCGTGTTTAAGGAGCAGTACTTC,CASSPNFSVFKEQYF
.,TRBJ1-5,.,TRBV20-1,TGCAGTGCCAGGCGGACCAGGGTCTTCCATTTT,CSARRTRVFHF
.,TRBJ1-1,.,TRBV19,TGTGCCAGTACCTATCGATCGGTGTCTTATTCTGAAGCTTTCTTT,CASTYRSVSYSEAFF
.,TRBJ1-1,.,TRBV18,TGTGCCAGCTCACCAGGGGGCAGGACTGAAGCTTTCTTT,CASSPGGRTEAFF
.,TRBJ2-5,.,TRBV11-2,TGTGCCAGCAGCTTCGGACGAGGAGAGACCCAGTACTTC,CASSFGRGETQYF
.,TRBJ2-1,.,TRBV30,TGTGCCTGGGGCCGGGACTCCAATCATGAGCAGTTCTTC,CAWGRDSNHEQFF
once,TRBJ1-5,.,TRBV4-1,TGCGCCAGCAGCCAAGAGGCTGGAACAGGGAATCAGCCCCAGCATTTT,CASSQEAGTGNQPQHF
.,TRBJ2-1,TRBD2,TRBV11-2,TGTGCCAGCGGCAAGCGGGAGCGCGGTGAGCAGTTCTTC,CASGKRERGEQFF
.,TRBJ2-2,TRBD1,TRBV6-6,TGTGCCAGCAGTTACTCCAGGGGGCATAACACCGGGGAGCTGTTTTTT,CASSYSRGHNTGELFF
.,TRBJ1-6,.,TRBV27,TGTGCCAGCAGTTTATTAATTGCAGGCCGTGTAGACTCCTATAATTCACCCCTCCACTTT,CASSLLIAGRVDSYNSPLHF
.,TRBJ2-5,.,TRBV5-4,TGTGCCAGCAGCGTGTCCCTCCTGGAGACCCAGTACTTC,CASSVSLLETQYF
.,TRBJ2-7,TRBD1,TRBV19,TGTGCCAGTAGTATGAGCGGGACAGGGGGCTTGCACGAGCAGTACTTC,CASSMSGTGGLHEQYF
.,TRBJ2-5,.,TRBV5-1,TGCGCCAGCAGCTTAGAAGAGACCCAGTACTTC,CASSLEETQYF
once,TRBJ2-7,TRBD2,TRBV7-8,TGTGCCAGCAGCTCGACCCCGGGACTAGCGCAATACGAGCAGTACTTC,CASSSTPGLAQYEQYF
.,TRBJ1-1,.,TRBV27,TGTGCCAGCAGCATATATTGGGGGGACACTGAAGCTTTCTTT,CASSIYWGDTEAFF
.,TRBJ1-5,.,TRBV19,TGTGCCAGTAGTCTTGGTTGGGAAAGACACGGCAATCAGCCCCAGCATTTT,CASSLGWERHGNQPQHF
.,TRBJ2-7,TRBD1,TRBV5-5,TGTGCCAGCAGCCGGACAGGCGCCAGCTCCTACGAGCAGTACTTC,CASSRTGASSYEQYF
.,TRBJ1-5,TRBD1,TRBV5-6,TGTGCCAGCAGCTTGGGGGACAGGGGGGAGCAGCCCCAGCATTTT,CASSLGDRGEQPQHF
.,TRBJ1-1,TRBD1,TRBV28,TGTGCCAGCAGACCAGGGGGGTGGGACACTGAAGCTTTCTTT,CASRPGGWDTEAFF
.,TRBJ2-7,.,TRBV10-1,TGCGCCAGCAGTTTAGAGCCTGCCTACGAGCAGTACTTC,CASSLEPAYEQYF
.,TRBJ2-3,.,TRBV6-5,TGTGCCAGCAGTTACGGAAGGGGGAGCTCAGATACGCAGTATTTT,CASSYGRGSSDTQYF
once,TRBJ1-2,.,TRBV6-1,TGTGCCAGCGAAAAAACAGGGTATGGCTACACCTTC,CASEKTGYGYTF
.,TRBJ2-5,.,TRBV19,TGTGCCAGTAGACCGGACGGGAAGGGGGAGACCCAGTACTTC,CASRPDGKGETQYF